This T cell receptor beta chain was captured in a study of T cell responses to AZD1222 COVID-19 vaccine. Sequencing was performed with immunoSEQ multiplex PCR; in TCRdb, only in-frame clones are kept and a portion is missing. The repertoire holds about 140,000 clones, with roughly 91% as singletons. The trim removed 5 bases at V and 2 bases at J, leaving 4 bases unmatched. Germline V gene sequence: CDR1 SEHNR, CDR2 FQNEAQ (reference sequence). CDR3 length equals 15 residues. The rearrangement links TRBV7-9 to TRBJ2-5; 11 nucleotides match TRBD2. This clonotype was sampled from an adult who received the AZD1222 COVID-19 vaccine. The sample consisted of peripheral blood, taken 28 days after the second AZD1222 dose. For the CDR3, the DNA is TGTGCCAGCAGCCCCCCTAGCGGGGGGCAAGAGACCCAGTACTTC. It yields the protein CASSPPSGGQETQYF.